The T cell receptor (beta chain) described here comes from a study of T cells expressing NK-cell markers. The CDR3 has 17 residues. Germline V gene lookup returns CDR1 MNHNS and CDR2 SASEGT. Notes on the study in general: The share of CD8+ T cells held by dominant NKG2C+ clonotypes was about 1.0-8% in about six donors.

UMI-tagged 5'RACE template switching yielded the TCR beta cDNA. TCRdb reanalyzed the 5' RACE reads and collapses them to one entry per CDR3 protein, without DNA. Recorded here are about 460,000 distinct CDR3 sequences; the top ten clones represent 1.4%. In regard to this clonotype: Its antigen is undetermined.

This chain connects TRBV6-1 to TRBJ2-5; TCRdb proposes TRBD2, but this gene call is untestable without DNA. The specimen was blood T cells: a sorted CD56 or NKG2C T cell subset, CD4+ or CD8+ T cells, or bulk PBMC T cells (not recorded which). The sequence was obtained from a woman aged 45-59 years in good health. CDR3 sequence: CASSEKAGTSVRETQYF.